This T cell receptor (beta chain) was sequenced for a study of blood T cells in healthy people across ages (dated by TCRdb to the mid-2010s). Concerning the study at large: Template switching captured roughly one uniquely barcoded TCR beta cDNA molecule per two T cells in model experiments. To track age-related changes in TCR beta repertoire diversity, the study relied on deep sequencing normalized with unique cDNA molecular identifiers. Donors were grouped into four age groups: young (average 16 years), middle-aged (around 39), aged (around 56) and long-lived (just over 80). To avoid experimental bias, donors of different ages were randomly spread across the sequencing lanes. Using the same blood draw, the study looked at two additional independent replicas of 1 million unique cDNA reads for two donors, one aged 18 to 30 and the other aged 80 or older. Here is what the overall study found, with its caveats: As age increased, observed TCR beta diversity per million T cells dropped in a roughly linear way, and a significant reduction was already evident by age 40. Because donor CMV infection status was unknown, age-related changes in expanded clonotypes were potentially confounded. Bulk unsorted PBMC profiling prevented conclusive comparison of naive and antigen-experienced compartments. The long-lived group showed more naive CD4+ T cells, fewer expanded clones and increased TCR diversity than the aged group, suggesting age selection. Estimates of total diversity based on one million sequenced T cells were regarded as lower bounds and as underestimates. The percentage of naive T cells measured by flow cytometry correlated strongly with observed TCR beta diversity.

Libraries were prepared through 5' RACE. The reads were generated on an Illumina HiSeq 2500. The second PCR ran for about 6 to 12 cycles and used a J-beta primer mix along with a sample-barcoded 5' primer. A unique molecular identifier was introduced onto each TCR beta cDNA molecule by a template-switch 5' adaptor carrying 12 random nucleotides. Each sample yielded at least 2.5 million CDR3-containing paired-end reads. First-strand cDNA was synthesized from all RNA with the Mint cDNA synthesis kit, primed by a TRBC-specific oligonucleotide. Following uracil-DNA glycosylase treatment, all cDNA underwent a first 18-cycle PCR with the universal primers M1SS and BC2_uni_R. Turning to the authors' computational methods: For normalization, 1 million high-quality reads were randomly selected from each sample, with every read carrying a distinct molecular identifier. Instead of being binned into consensus sequences, reads with shared molecular identifiers were discarded. MiTCR, with a Q25 quality threshold and the strictest error-elimination algorithm, was used for CDR3 identification, clonotype clustering and error correction. A nonparametric unseen species model with Euler transformation was used to estimate a lower bound on total TCR beta diversity. TCRdb reprocessing: public reads trimmed at Q25 with fastp, clones called with MiXCR, in-frame beta chains kept. Every distinct CDR3 protein forms one entry, paired with its most common genes and DNA. Here the V and J calls rest on TCRdb's processing, not on the authors' analysis. The sample table shows over a million distinct CDR3 sequences, and more than 40% are seen once. The top ten clones comprise 15% to 20% of the sample.

At the junction V is shortened by 6 bases and J by 1 base, with 18 bases in between. Spanning cysteine to phenylalanine, the CDR3 consists of 16 amino acids. Only the CDR3 part of the read is kept: 48 bases, read in frame from the first base. The germline V gene encodes CDR1 MDHEN and CDR2 SYDVKM. The roughly 38 donors, aged 6 to 90 years, were systemically healthy Caucasian individuals from Russia. About 10 milliliters of peripheral blood were drawn from each donor into EDTA-treated Vacutainer tubes. Ficoll-Paque density-gradient centrifugation was used to isolate PBMCs, with at least 7 million obtained per sample. Total RNA was extracted from PBMCs with Trizol reagent, with at least 6 micrograms obtained per sample. For every donor, flow cytometry on a PBMC aliquot measured the percentage of naive CD45RAhigh/CD27high T cells. On this clonotype: Its cognate antigen has yet to be identified. Base quality data are lacking; no much larger clone is found one base away.

This sequence originates from an older woman in good health. Sequenced: blood. This sequence uses TRBV28 and TRBJ2-5; no D gene can be assigned with confidence. CDR3 sequence: CASSLAQGRPQETQYF. The sequenced DNA: TGTGCCAGCAGCTTGGCCCAAGGAAGACCCCAAGAGACCCAGTACTTC.